Below are 20 T cell receptor beta chains sequenced from a single sample in a study of cytomegalovirus exposure and HLA in healthy donors. Measured with immunoSEQ multiplex PCR; TCRdb has only the in-frame clones, and not every one. This table holds about 170,000 clones, around nine tenths found once. The sample comprised PBMCs. The receptors were sampled from a woman younger than 35 in good health and CMV-seronegative.

With respect to this clone: Compared with germline, one end of the junction differs, possibly owing to a read error. The chain has TRBV2 and TRBJ2-5; 13 nucleotides line up with TRBD2. CDR1 and CDR2 from the germline V gene are SNHLY and FYNNEI. CDR3 size: 17 residues. The CDR3 nucleotides are TGTGCCAGCAGTCCCATTACTAGCGGGGGGGCACAAGAGGCCCAGTACTTC. Amino acids: CASSPITSGGAQEAQYF.

The chain carries TRBV12-5 and TRBJ2-1; no reliable D call. The CDR3 consists of 14 residues. Trimming stripped 5 bases from V and 8 bases from J, with 16 bases between. Germline-derived CDR1 and CDR2 are LGHNT and FRNRAP. The CDR3 sequence is CASGPPAAVHEQFF. In DNA form, the CDR3 reads TGTGCTAGTGGTCCACCCGCCGCGGTACATGAGCAGTTCTTC.

J is TRBJ1-2 and V is TRBV7-9; no clear D gene. The CDR3 sequence is 16 residues long. Trimming stripped 0 bases from V and 4 bases from J, with 15 bases between. Germline V gene sequence: CDR1 SEHNR, CDR2 FQNEAQ (reference sequence). The CDR3 region has the DNA TGTGCCAGCAGCTTAGCATCCGGGGAACGGGCCTATGGCTACACCTTC. Translating gives CASSLASGERAYGYTF.

The V and J genes are TRBV11-2 and TRBJ2-1; unclear D gene. The CDR3 length is 11 residues. The V and J ends lost 5 bases and 5 bases respectively, with 4 bases between them. Per germline, CDR1 SGHAT and CDR2 FQNNGV. The CDR3 protein is CASSLHNEQFF. The DNA for the CDR3 is TGTGCCAGCAGCCTCCACAATGAGCAGTTCTTC.

The rearrangement links TRBV9 to TRBJ2-2, with 11 bases matching TRBD2. The V gene's germline CDR1 is SGDLS and CDR2 YYNGEE. The CDR3 contains 17 residues. Trimming took 2 bases from V and 5 from J; bases not matched to a gene: 8. As DNA, the CDR3 is TGTGCCAGCAGCGTCCCTGTAGCGGGAGGGAGGACCGGGGAGCTGTTTTTT. Translation gives CASSVPVAGGRTGELFF.

The chain uses TRBV4-3 and TRBJ1-2; D unclear. Germline CDR1 reads LGHNA; CDR2 reads YSLEER. The V gene lost 0 bases and the J gene lost 4 bases, with 12 bases spanning the gap. The CDR3 runs 15 residues. CDR3 coding DNA: TGCGCCAGCAGCCAAGAAGCACTCGAGGCCTATGGCTACACCTTC. Translated: CASSQEALEAYGYTF.

The V and J genes are TRBV29-1 and TRBJ1-1, with D perhaps matching TRBD1 (5 bases). With 4 bases removed from V and 2 bases from J, the gap between germline ends came to 17 bases. Germline CDR1 is SQVTM and CDR2 is ANQGSEA. CDR3 length: 15 amino acids. CDR3 protein: CSVGGSTVFNTEAFF. CDR3 DNA: TGCAGCGTTGGTGGGTCGACAGTTTTCAACACTGAAGCTTTCTTT.

Ten or more counts support this clone. The chain uses TRBV5-1 and TRBJ1-2; maybe TRBD1 (5 bases). The germline CDR1 and CDR2 sequences are SGHRS and YFSETQ. The CDR3 spans 15 residues. V lost 4 bases, J lost 1 base, and 14 bases lay in between. As DNA, the CDR3 is TGCGCCAGCAGCGAACCGCAGGGTGGTAACTATGGCTACACCTTC. Encoded protein: CASSEPQGGNYGYTF.

The chain joins TRBV4-3 to TRBJ1-2; possible D gene TRBD1, 5 bases. V lost 0 bases, J lost 5 bases, and 13 bases lay in between. There are 15 residues in the CDR3. Germline V lookup: CDR1 LGHNA, CDR2 YSLEER. The CDR3 reads CASSQDPAGSYGYTF. The DNA for the CDR3 is TGCGCCAGCAGCCAAGATCCGGCAGGGTCTTATGGCTACACCTTC.

This chain joins TRBV5-8 and TRBJ2-5, with 9 bases fitting TRBD1. CDR1 SGHTS and CDR2 YDEGEE come from the germline V gene. The CDR3 spans 13 residues. Trimming cost V 4 bases and J 7 bases; bases outside gene matches: 5. CDR3 sequence: CASSVGQGRTQYF. In DNA form, the CDR3 reads TGTGCCAGCAGCGTTGGACAGGGGAGGACCCAGTACTTC.

V gene TRBV19 combines with J gene TRBJ1-5, with TRBD1 identical over 8 bases. After removal of 6 bases from V and 2 bases from J, the junction contained 6 bases not matched to a gene. Germline V gives CDR1 LNHDA, CDR2 SQIVND (reference sequence). The CDR3 length is 15 residues. CDR3 DNA: TGTGCCAGTAGCGTTCAGGGGGCAGGCAATCAGCCCCAGCATTTT. It codes for CASSVQGAGNQPQHF.

This sequence joins TRBV15 and TRBJ2-7; D gene unclear. CDR3 size: 14 residues. The V gene lost 0 bases and the J gene lost 0 bases, with 6 bases spanning the gap. Germline loops: CDR1 LNHNV, CDR2 YYDKDF (reference sequence). The CDR3 sequence is CATSREGLSYEQYF. As DNA, the CDR3 is TGTGCCACCAGCAGAGAGGGCCTCTCCTACGAGCAGTACTTC.

This clone appeared a single time. The gene calls are TRBV19 and TRBJ1-1; no firm D call. The CDR3 contains 14 residues. Trimming shortened V by 6 bases and J by 0 bases, and 11 bases separated the two germline ends. Per the germline V gene, CDR1 is LNHDA and CDR2 is SQIVND (reference sequence). The CDR3 DNA is TGTGCCAGTAGAGACACCAGCATGAACACTGAAGCTTTCTTT. Its translation: CASRDTSMNTEAFF.

V and J are TRBV2 and TRBJ2-7; TRBD1 is a possible D gene (6 bases). With 8 bases removed from V and 3 bases from J, the gap between germline ends came to 20 bases. Germline CDR1 is SNHLY and CDR2 is FYNNEI. The CDR3 covers 15 residues. CDR3 nucleotide sequence: TGTGCCAGCTCCCAATCACAGGGAGTCCGCTACGAGCAGTACTTC. This encodes CASSQSQGVRYEQYF.

In DNA, the CDR3 is TGCAGCGTAGGACAGTGGTTTAGAGAAGGCTACACCTTC. This translates into CSVGQWFREGYTF. J is TRBJ1-2 and V is TRBV29-1; D is perhaps TRBD1 (6 bases). V was cut by 6 bases and J by 8 bases, with 19 bases left in between. This CDR3 is built from 13 residues. Germline V gene sequence: CDR1 SQVTM, CDR2 ANQGSEA.

The V gene is TRBV7-2, the J gene TRBJ1-1, with 7 bases identical to TRBD1. Germline V gene sequence: CDR1 SGHTA, CDR2 FQGNSA. The CDR3 is 15 residues long. The J segment lost 5 bases and the V segment lost 5 bases, leaving 11 bases of the junction unmatched. The CDR3 coding sequence is TGTGCCAGCAGCCTTCAGGGGGGATTGTTTACTGAAGCTTTCTTT. This codes for CASSLQGGLFTEAFF.

This rearrangement joins TRBV6-6 to TRBJ2-7; 13 bases agree with TRBD2. Trimming took 5 bases from V and 4 from J; bases not matched to a gene: 5. From germline, CDR1 is MNHNY and CDR2 SVGAGI (reference sequence). CDR3 size: 15 residues. CDR3 nucleotide sequence: TGTGCCAGCAGTACCGGACTAGCGGGAGAATACGAGCAGTACTTC. As protein: CASSTGLAGEYEQYF.

V usage is TRBV7-9 and J usage is TRBJ1-5; D uncertain. The ends were cut back, 1 base at V and 2 bases at J, with 9 bases in the middle. The CDR3 runs 15 residues. Germline assignment: CDR1 SEHNR and CDR2 FQNEAQ (reference sequence). CDR3 nucleotide sequence: TGTGCCAGCAGCTTAGATGGGGAGGGCAATCAGCCCCAGCATTTT. It encodes CASSLDGEGNQPQHF.

Here the CDR3 DNA reads TGTGCCAGCAGCTTAGGTACCCGGTCCCACTACGAGCAGTACTTC. This translates into CASSLGTRSHYEQYF. V usage is TRBV7-9 and J usage is TRBJ2-7; D is ambiguous. CDR3 length equals 15 residues. With 1 base removed from V and 3 bases from J, the gap between germline ends came to 13 bases. Germline V gene data show CDR1 as SEHNR and CDR2 as FQNEAQ (reference sequence).

The chain is built from TRBV9 and TRBJ2-5; TRBD2 aligns across 7 bases. CDR3 length equals 15 residues. The germline V gene has CDR1 SGDLS and CDR2 YYNGEE. Germline trimming cut 6 bases from V and 4 bases from J; bases unmatched to any gene: 12. In DNA, the CDR3 is TGTGCCAGCACCCGTGTGGGAGGGCCACTAGAGACCCAGTACTTC. Translated: CASTRVGGPLETQYF. The full variable domain, its missing parts supplied by reference TRBV9 and TRBJ2-5, is DSGVTQTPKHLITATGQRVTLRCSPRSGDLSVYWYQQSLDQGLQFLIQYYNGEERAKGNILERFSAQQFPDLHSELNLSSLELGDSALYFCASTRVGGPLETQYFGPGTRLLVL.